This entry features one T cell receptor beta chain sequence. Generated by immunoSEQ multiplex PCR, the TCRdb table keeps only in-frame clones and is missing some. Among fewer than 75,000 clones listed, more than 75% were seen once. This record belongs to a study of technical replicates of blood from a few donors. Trimming removed 5 bases from V and 2 bases from J, with 3 bases in between. Per the germline V gene, CDR1 is SGHTA and CDR2 is FQGNSA. The CDR3 runs to 11 residues. The TCR originated in a human donor in good health. Some clones in this sample may be carry-over from other donors' samples. The sequenced material came from PBMCs. The chain carries TRBV7-2 and TRBJ2-5; D gene ambiguous. The CDR3 sequence is CASSPQETQYF. The CDR3 DNA reads as TGTGCCAGCAGCCCGCAAGAGACCCAGTACTTC.